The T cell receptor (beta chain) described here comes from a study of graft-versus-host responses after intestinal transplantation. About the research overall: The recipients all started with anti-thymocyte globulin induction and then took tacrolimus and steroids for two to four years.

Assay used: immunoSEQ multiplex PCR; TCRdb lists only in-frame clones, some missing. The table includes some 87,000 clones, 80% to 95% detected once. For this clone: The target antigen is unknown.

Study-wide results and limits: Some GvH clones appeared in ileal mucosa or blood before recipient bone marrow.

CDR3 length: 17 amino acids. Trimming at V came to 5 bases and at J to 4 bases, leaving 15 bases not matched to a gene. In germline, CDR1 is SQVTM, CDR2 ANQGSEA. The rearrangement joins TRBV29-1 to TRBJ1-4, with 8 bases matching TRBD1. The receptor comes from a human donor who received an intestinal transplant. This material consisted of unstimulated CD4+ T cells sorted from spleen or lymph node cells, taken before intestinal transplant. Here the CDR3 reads CSVTPGQALWDNEKLFF. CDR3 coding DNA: TGCAGCGTTACACCGGGACAGGCCTTATGGGATAATGAAAAACTGTTTTTT.